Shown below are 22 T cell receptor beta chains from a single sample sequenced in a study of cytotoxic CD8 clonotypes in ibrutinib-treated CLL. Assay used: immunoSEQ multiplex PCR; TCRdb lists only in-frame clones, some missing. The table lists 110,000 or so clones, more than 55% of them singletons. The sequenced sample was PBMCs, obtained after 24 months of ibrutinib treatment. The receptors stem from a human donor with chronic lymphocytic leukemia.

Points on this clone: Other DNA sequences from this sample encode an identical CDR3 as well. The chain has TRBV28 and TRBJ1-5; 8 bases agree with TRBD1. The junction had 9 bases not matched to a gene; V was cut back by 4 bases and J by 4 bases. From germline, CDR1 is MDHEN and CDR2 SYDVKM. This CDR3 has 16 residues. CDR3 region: CASSSGQGRGNQPQHF. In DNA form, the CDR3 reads TGTGCCAGCAGTTCCGGACAGGGAAGAGGTAATCAGCCCCAGCATTTT. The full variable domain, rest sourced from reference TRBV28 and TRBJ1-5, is DVKVTQSSRYLVKRTGEKVFLECVQDMDHENMFWYRQDPGLGLRLIYFSYDVKMKEKGDIPEGYSVSREKKERFSLILESASTNQTSMYLCASSSGQGRGNQPQHFGDGTRLSIL.

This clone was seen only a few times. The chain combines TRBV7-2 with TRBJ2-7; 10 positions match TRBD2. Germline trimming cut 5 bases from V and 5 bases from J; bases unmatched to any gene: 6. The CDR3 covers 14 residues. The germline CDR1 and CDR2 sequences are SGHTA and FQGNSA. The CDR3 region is CASSRRAGGDEQYF. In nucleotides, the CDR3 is TGTGCCAGCAGCCGCAGAGCGGGGGGGGACGAGCAGTACTTC.

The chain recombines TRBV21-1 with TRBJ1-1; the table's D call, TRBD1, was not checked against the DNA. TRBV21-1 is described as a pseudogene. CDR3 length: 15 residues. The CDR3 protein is CASSAAGLLDTEAFF. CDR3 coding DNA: TGTGCCAGCAGCGCGGCAGGGTTGTTGGACACTGAAGCTTTCTTT.

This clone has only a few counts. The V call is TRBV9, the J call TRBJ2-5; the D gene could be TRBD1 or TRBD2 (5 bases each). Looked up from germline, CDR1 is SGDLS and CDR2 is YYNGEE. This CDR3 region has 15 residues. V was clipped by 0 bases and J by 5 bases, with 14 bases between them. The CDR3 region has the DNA TGTGCCAGCAGCGTAGCCCCATACGGGGCTGAGACCCAGTACTTC. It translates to CASSVAPYGAETQYF.

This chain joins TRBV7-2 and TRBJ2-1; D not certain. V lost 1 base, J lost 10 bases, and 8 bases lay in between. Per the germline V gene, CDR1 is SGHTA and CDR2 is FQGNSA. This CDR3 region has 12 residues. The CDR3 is CASSLVTVEQFF. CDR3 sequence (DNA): TGTGCCAGCAGCTTAGTTACCGTAGAGCAGTTCTTC.

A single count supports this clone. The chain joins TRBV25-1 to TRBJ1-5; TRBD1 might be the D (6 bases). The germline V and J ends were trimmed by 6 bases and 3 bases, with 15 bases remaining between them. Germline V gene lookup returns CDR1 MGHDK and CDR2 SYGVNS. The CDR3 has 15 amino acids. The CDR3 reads CASSPRGRDNQPQHF. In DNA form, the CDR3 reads TGTGCCAGCAGCCCAAGGGGGAGGGACAATCAGCCCCAGCATTTT.

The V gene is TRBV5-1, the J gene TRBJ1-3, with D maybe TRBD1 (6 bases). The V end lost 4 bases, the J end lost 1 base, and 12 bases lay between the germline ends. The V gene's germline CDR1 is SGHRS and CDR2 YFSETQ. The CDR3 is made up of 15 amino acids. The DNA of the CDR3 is TGCGCCAGCAGCCCACAGGGAGCGTCTGGAAACACCATATATTTT. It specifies CASSPQGASGNTIYF.

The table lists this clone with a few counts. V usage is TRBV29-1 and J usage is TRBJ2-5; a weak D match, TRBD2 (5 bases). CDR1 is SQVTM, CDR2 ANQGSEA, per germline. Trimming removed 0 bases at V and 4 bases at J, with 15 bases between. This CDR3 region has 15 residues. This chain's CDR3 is CSVEDHQTRPETQYF. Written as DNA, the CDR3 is TGCAGCGTTGAAGACCACCAAACTAGGCCAGAGACCCAGTACTTC.

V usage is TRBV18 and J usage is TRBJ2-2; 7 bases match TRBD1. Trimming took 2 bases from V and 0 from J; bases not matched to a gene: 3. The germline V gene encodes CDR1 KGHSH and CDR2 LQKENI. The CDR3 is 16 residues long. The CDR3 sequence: CASSPSGTANTGELFF. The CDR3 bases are TGTGCCAGCTCACCAAGTGGGACAGCGAACACCGGGGAGCTGTTTTTT.

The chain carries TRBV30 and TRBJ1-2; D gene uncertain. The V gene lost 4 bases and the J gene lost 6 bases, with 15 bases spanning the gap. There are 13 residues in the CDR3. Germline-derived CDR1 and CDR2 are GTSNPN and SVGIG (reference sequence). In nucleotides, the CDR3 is TGTGCCTGGAACCTAGGAAGGCCCAATGGCTACACCTTC. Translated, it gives CAWNLGRPNGYTF.

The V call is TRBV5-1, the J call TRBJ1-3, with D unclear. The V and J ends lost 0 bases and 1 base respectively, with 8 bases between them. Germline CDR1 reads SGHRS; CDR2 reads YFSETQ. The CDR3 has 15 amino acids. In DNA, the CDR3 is TGCGCCAGCAGCTTGGCCAGTGGGTCTGGAAACACCATATATTTT. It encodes CASSLASGSGNTIYF. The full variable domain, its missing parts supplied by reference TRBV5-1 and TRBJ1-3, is KAGVTQTPRYLIKTRGQQVTLSCSPISGHRSVSWYQQTPGQGLQFLFEYFSETQRNKGNFPGRFSGRQFSNSRSEMNVSTLELGDSALYLCASSLASGSGNTIYFGEGSWLTVV.

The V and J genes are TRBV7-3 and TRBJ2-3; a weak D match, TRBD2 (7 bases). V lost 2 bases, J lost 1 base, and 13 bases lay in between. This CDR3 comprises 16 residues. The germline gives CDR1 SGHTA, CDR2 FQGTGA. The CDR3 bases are TGTGCCAGCAGCTTAGGGGGGGCCGTGGGCACAGATACGCAGTATTTT. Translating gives CASSLGGAVGTDTQYF.

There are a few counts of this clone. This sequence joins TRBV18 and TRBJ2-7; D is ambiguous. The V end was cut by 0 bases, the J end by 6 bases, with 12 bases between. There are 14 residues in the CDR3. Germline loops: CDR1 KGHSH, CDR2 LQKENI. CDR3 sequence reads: CASSPPIARREQYF. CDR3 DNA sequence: TGTGCCAGCTCACCACCGATTGCAAGGCGCGAGCAGTACTTC.

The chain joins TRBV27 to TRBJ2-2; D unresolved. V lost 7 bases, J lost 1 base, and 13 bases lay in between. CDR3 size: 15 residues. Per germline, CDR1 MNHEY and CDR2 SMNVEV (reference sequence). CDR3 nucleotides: TGTGCCAGCACCTCCGAGGCCTGGAACACCGGGGAGCTGTTTTTT. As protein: CASTSEAWNTGELFF.

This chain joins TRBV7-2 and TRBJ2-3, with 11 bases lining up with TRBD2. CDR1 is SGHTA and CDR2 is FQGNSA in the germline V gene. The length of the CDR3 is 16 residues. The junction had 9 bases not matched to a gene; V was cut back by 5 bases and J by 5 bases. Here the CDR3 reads CASSATSGTFGDTQYF. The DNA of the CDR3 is TGTGCCAGCAGCGCGACTAGCGGGACCTTCGGAGATACGCAGTATTTT.

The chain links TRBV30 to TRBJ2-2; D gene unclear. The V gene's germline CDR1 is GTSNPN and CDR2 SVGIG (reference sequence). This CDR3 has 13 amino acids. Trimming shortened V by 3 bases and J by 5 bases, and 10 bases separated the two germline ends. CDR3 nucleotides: TGTGCCTGGAGCCCGCGCAGGACCGGGGAGCTGTTTTTT. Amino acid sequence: CAWSPRRTGELFF.

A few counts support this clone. In DNA, the CDR3 is TGTGCCAGCAGTGAGTTAAAAGAAAAACTGTTTTTT. As protein: CASSELKEKLFF. The rearrangement uses TRBV2 and TRBJ1-4, with D unresolved. CDR1 is SNHLY and CDR2 is FYNNEI in the germline V gene. V was clipped by 3 bases and J by 8 bases, with 7 bases between them. The CDR3 is made up of 12 amino acids.

CDR3 coding DNA: TGTGCCAGCAGCGTAGAGATGGATTCACCCCTCCACTTT. Protein: CASSVEMDSPLHF. The V and J genes are TRBV9 and TRBJ1-6; D unclear. Per the germline V gene, CDR1 is SGDLS and CDR2 is YYNGEE. V shed 0 bases and J shed 8 bases, with 6 bases lying between them. The CDR3 totals 13 residues.

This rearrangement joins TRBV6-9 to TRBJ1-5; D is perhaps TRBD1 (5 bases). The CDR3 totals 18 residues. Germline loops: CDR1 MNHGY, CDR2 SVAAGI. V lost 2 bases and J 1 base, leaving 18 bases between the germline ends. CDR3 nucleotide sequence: TGTGCCAGCAGTTATCTCCTCCCGGGGGAGGAAAGCAATCAGCCCCAGCATTTT. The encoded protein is CASSYLLPGEESNQPQHF.

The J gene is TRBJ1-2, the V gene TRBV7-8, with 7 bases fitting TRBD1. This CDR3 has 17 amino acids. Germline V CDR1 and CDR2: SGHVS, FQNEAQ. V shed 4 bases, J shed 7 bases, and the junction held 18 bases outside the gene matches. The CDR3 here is CASSSRPPDRLGGGYTF. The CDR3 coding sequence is TGTGCCAGCAGCTCGCGCCCCCCGGACAGGTTGGGCGGTGGCTACACCTTC.

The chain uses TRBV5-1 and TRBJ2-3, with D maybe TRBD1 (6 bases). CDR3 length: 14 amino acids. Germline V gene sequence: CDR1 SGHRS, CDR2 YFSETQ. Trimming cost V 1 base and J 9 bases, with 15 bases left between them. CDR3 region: CASSLRAGVGTQYF. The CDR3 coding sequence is TGCGCCAGCAGCTTGAGGGCAGGGGTAGGAACGCAGTATTTT.

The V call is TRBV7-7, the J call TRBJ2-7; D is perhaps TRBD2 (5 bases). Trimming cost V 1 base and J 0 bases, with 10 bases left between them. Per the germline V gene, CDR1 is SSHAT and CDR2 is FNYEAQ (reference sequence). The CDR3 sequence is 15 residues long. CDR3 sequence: CASSLGLGSSYEQYF. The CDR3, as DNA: TGTGCCAGCAGCTTAGGCCTAGGGAGCTCCTACGAGCAGTACTTC.